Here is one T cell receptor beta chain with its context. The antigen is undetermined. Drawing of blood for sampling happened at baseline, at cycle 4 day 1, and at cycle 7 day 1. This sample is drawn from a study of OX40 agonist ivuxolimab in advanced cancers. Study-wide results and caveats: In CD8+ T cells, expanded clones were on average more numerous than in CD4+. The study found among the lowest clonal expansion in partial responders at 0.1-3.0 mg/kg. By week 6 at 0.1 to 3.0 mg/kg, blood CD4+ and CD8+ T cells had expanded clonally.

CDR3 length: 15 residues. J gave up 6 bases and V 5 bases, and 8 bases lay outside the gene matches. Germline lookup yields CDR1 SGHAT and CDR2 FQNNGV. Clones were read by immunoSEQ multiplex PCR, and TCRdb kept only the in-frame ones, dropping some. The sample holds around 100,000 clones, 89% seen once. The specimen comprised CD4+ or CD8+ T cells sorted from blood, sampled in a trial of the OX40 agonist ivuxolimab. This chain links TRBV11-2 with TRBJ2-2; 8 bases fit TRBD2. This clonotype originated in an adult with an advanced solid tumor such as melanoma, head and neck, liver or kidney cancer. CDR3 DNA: TGTGCCAGCAGCATCGGACTAGCCCTACCCGGGGAGCTGTTTTTT. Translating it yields CASSIGLALPGELFF.